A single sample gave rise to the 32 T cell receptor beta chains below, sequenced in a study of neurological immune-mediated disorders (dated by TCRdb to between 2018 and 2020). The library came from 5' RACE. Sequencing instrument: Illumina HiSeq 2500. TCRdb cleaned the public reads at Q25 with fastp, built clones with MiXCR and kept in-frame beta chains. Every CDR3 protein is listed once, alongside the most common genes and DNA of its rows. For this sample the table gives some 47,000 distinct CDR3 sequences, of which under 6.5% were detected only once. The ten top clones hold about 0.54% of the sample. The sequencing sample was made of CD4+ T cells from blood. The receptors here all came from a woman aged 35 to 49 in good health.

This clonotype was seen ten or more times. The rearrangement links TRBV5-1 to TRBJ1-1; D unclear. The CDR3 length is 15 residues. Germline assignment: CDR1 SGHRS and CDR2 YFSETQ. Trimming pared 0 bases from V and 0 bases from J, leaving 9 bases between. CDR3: CASSLDQVMNTEAFF. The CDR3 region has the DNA TGCGCCAGCAGCTTGGATCAGGTGATGAACACTGAAGCTTTCTTT.

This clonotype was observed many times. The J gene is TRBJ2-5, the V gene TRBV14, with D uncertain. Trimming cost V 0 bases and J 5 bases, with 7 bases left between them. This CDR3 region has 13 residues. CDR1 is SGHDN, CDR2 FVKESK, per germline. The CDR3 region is CASSQDLDETQYF. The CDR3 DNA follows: TGTGCCAGCAGCCAAGATCTTGACGAGACCCAGTACTTC.

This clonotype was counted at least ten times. The CDR3 reads CSVVAGGETQYF. CDR3 DNA: TGCAGTGTTGTGGCGGGGGGGGAGACCCAGTACTTC. The chain carries TRBV20-1 and TRBJ2-5; TRBD2 agrees at 9 bases. V lost 7 bases to trimming and J lost 5 bases; unmatched junction nucleotides: 5. The CDR3 length is 12 residues. Germline CDR1 and CDR2: DFQATT and SNEGSKA (reference sequence).

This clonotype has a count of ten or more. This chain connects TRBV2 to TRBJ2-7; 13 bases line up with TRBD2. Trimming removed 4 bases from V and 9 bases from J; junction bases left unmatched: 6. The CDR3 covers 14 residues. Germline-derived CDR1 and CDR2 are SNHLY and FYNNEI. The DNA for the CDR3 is TGTGCCAGCAGTGTACTAGCGGGAGGGCCGGGGCAGTACTTC. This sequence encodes CASSVLAGGPGQYF.

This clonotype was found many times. CDR3 nucleotides: TGCGCCAGCAGCCTAATGACAGGGGGCAGTGAAGCTTTCTTT. Its translation is CASSLMTGGSEAFF. The chain carries TRBV5-1 and TRBJ1-1, with 10 bases matching TRBD1. The V segment lost 4 bases and the J segment 7 bases; nucleotides outside the gene matches: 7. This CDR3 region has 14 residues. Germline-derived CDR1 and CDR2 are SGHRS and YFSETQ.

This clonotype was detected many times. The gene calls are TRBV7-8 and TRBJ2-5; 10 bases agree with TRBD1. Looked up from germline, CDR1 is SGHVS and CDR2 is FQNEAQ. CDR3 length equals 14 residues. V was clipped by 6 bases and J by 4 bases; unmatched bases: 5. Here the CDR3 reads CASRIRDRGETQYF. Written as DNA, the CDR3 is TGTGCCAGCAGAATCCGGGACAGGGGAGAGACCCAGTACTTC.

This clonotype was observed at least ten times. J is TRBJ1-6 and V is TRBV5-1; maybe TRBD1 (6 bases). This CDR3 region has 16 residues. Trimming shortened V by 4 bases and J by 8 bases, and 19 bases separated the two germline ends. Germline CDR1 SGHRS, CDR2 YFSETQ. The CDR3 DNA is TGCGCCAGCAGCCCATTTTCAGGGGAATGGGATTCACCCCTCCACTTT. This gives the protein CASSPFSGEWDSPLHF.

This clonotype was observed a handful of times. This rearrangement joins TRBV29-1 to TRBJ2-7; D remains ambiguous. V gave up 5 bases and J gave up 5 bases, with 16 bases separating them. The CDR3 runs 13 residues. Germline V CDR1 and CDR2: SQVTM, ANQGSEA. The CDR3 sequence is CSVMRAFRNEQYF. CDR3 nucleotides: TGCAGCGTTATGCGAGCGTTTCGGAACGAGCAGTACTTC.

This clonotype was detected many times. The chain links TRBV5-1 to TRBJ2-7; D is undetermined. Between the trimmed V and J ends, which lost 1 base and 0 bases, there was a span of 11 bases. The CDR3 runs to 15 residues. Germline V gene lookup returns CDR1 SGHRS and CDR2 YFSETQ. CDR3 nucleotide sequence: TGCGCCAGCAGCTTGAGAGTCAGGAGCTCCTACGAGCAGTACTTC. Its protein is CASSLRVRSSYEQYF.

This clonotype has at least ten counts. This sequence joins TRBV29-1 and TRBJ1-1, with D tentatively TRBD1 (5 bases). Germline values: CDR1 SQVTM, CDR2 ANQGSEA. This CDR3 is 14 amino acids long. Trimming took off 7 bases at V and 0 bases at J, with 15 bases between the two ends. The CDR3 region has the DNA TGCAGCGCCGAGAAACAGGTCCTGAACACTGAAGCTTTCTTT. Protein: CSAEKQVLNTEAFF.

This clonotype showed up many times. The CDR3 DNA follows: TGTGCCAGCAGTACGCCAGGGGGGGAAAAACTGTTTTTT. Translation: CASSTPGGEKLFF. The chain couples TRBV6-5 to TRBJ1-4; 7 nucleotides align to TRBD1. In germline, CDR1 is MNHEY, CDR2 SVGAGI. V lost 5 bases and J lost 8; bases outside the gene matches: 5. The CDR3 is 13 amino acids.

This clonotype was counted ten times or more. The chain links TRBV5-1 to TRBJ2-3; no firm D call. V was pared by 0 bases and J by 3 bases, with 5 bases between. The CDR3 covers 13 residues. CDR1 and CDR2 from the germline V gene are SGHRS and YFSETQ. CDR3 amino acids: CASSLVVTDTQYF. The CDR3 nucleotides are TGCGCCAGCAGCTTGGTCGTTACAGATACGCAGTATTTT.

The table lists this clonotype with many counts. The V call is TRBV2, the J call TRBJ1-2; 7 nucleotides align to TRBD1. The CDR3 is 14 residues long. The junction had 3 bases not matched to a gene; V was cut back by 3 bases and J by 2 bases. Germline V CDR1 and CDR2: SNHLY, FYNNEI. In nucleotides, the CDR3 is TGTGCCAGCAGTGACAGGGGGTCAAACTATGGCTACACCTTC. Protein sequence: CASSDRGSNYGYTF.

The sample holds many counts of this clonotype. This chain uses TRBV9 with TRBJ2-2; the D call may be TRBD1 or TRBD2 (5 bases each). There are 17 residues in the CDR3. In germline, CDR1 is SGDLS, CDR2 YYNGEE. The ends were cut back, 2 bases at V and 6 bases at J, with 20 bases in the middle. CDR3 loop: CASSVGPGAGSAGELFF. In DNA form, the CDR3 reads TGTGCCAGCAGCGTGGGCCCCGGAGCAGGGAGCGCCGGGGAGCTGTTTTTT. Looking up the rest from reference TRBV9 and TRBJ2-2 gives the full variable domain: DSGVTQTPKHLITATGQRVTLRCSPRSGDLSVYWYQQSLDQGLQFLIQYYNGEERAKGNILERFSAQQFPDLHSELNLSSLELGDSALYFCASSVGPGAGSAGELFFGEGSRLTVL.

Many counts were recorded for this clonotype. CDR3 sequence reads: CASSQGDVGEQYF. CDR3 sequence (DNA): TGTGCCAGCAGCCAAGGCGATGTTGGCGAGCAGTACTTC. The V gene is TRBV3-1, the J gene TRBJ2-7; no firm D call. CDR1 and CDR2 from the germline V gene are LGHDT and YNNKEL (reference sequence). Trimming removed 1 base from V and 6 bases from J, with 10 bases in between. The length of the CDR3 is 13 residues.

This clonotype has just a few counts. CDR3 protein: CASSIRAGDGYTF. DNA of the CDR3: TGTGCCAGTAGTATTCGGGCAGGGGATGGCTACACCTTC. The rearrangement joins TRBV19 to TRBJ1-2; tentative D call: TRBD1 (6 bases). V shed 3 bases and J shed 6 bases, with 11 bases lying between them. This CDR3 comprises 13 residues. CDR1 is LNHDA, CDR2 SQIVND, per germline (reference sequence).

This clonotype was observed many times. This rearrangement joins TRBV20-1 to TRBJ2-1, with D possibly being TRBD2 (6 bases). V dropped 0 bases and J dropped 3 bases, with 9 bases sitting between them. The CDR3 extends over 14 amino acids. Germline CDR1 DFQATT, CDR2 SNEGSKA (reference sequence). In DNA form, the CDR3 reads TGCAGTGCTAGAGATGCGGGGCGCTACAATGAGCAGTTCTTC. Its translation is CSARDAGRYNEQFF.

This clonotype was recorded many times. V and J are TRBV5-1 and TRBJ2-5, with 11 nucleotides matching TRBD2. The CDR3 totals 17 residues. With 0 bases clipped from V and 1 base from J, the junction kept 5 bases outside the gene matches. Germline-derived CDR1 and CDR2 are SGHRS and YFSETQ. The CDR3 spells CASSLVAGGPSQETQYF. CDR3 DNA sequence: TGCGCCAGCAGCTTGGTAGCGGGAGGGCCATCCCAAGAGACCCAGTACTTC.

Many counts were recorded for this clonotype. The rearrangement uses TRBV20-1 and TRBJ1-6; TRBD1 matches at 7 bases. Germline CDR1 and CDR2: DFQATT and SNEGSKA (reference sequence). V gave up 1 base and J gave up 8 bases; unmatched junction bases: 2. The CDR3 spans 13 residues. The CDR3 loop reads CSARVGGYSPLHF. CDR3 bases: TGCAGTGCTAGAGTAGGGGGCTATTCACCCCTCCACTTT.

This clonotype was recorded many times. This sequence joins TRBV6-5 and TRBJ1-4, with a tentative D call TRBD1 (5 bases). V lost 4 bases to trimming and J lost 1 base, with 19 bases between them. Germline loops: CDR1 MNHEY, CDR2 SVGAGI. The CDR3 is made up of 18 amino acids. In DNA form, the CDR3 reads TGTGCCAGCAGTTCTCTCGTCGGCGGGGCAGGAACTAATGAAAAACTGTTTTTT. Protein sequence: CASSSLVGGAGTNEKLFF.

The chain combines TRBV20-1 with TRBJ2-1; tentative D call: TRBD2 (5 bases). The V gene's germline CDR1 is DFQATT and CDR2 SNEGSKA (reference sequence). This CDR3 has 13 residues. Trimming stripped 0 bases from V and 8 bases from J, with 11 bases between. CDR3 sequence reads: CSARDFSRDEQFF. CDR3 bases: TGCAGTGCTAGAGATTTCTCGAGGGATGAGCAGTTCTTC.

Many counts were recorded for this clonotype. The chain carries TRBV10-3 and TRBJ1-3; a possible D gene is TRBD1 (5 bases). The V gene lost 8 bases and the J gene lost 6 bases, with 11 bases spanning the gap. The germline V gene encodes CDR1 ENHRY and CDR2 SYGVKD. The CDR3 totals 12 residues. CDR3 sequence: CAIVGVANTIYF. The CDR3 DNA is TGTGCCATCGTAGGGGTGGCAAACACCATATATTTT.

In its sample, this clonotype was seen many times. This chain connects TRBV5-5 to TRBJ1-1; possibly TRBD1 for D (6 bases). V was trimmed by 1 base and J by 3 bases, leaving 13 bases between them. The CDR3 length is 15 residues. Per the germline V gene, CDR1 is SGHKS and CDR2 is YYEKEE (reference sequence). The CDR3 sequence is CASSLFGGRDTEAFF. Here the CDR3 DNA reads TGTGCCAGCAGCTTGTTTGGGGGCCGGGACACTGAAGCTTTCTTT.

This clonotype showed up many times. The CDR3 DNA follows: TGTGCCAGCAAGGAGTGGGGTAGCACAGATACGCAGTATTTT. Its translation: CASKEWGSTDTQYF. The V gene is TRBV2, the J gene TRBJ2-3; no definite D call. This CDR3 is built from 14 residues. Germline CDR1 reads SNHLY; CDR2 reads FYNNEI. The V and J ends lost 7 bases and 0 bases respectively, with 11 bases between them.

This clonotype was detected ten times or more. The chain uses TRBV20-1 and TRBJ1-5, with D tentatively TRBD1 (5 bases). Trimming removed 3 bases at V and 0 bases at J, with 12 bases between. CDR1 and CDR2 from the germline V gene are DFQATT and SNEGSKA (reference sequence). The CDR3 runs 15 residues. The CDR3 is CSARETEYSNQPQHF. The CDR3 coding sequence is TGCAGTGCTAGGGAGACAGAGTATAGCAATCAGCCCCAGCATTTT.

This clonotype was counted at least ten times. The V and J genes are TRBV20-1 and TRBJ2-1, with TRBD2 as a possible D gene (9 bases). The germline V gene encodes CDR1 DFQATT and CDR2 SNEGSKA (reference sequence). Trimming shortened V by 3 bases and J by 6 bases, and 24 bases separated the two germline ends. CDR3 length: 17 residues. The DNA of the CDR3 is TGCAGTGCTAGGGTCTGGGGACTAGCAGGGACAGGCAATGAGCAGTTCTTC. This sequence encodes CSARVWGLAGTGNEQFF.

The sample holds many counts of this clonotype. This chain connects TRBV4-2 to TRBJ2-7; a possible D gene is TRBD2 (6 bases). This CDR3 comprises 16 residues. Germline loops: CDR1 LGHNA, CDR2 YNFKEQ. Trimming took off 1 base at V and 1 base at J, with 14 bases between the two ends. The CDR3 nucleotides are TGTGCCAGCAGCCAAGTTGCGGGACTGAAATCCTACGAGCAGTACTTC. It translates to CASSQVAGLKSYEQYF.

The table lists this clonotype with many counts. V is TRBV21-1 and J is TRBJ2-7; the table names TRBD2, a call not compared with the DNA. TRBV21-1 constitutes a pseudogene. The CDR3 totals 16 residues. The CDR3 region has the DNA TGTGCCAGCAGCAAAGAAGGCGGAGGGACGGTATACGAGCAGTACTTC. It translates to CASSKEGGGTVYEQYF.

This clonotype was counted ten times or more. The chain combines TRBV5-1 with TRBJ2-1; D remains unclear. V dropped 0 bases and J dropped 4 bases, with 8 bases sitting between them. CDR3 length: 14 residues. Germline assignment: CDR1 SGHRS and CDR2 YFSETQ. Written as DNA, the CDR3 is TGCGCCAGCAGCTTGGGTCCCTTTTACAATGAGCAGTTCTTC. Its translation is CASSLGPFYNEQFF.

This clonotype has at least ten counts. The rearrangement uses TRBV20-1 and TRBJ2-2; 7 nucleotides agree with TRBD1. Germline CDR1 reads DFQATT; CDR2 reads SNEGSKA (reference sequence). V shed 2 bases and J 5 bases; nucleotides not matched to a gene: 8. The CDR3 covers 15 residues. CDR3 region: CSARPPTGVTGELFF. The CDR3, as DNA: TGCAGTGCTAGACCACCCACAGGGGTTACCGGGGAGCTGTTTTTT.

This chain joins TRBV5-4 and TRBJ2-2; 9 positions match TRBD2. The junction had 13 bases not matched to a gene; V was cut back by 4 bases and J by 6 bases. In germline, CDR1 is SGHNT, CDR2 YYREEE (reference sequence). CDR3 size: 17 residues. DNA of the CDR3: TGTGCCAGCAGCCCGGCTAGCGGGGAACGAGGCGCCGGGGAGCTGTTTTTT. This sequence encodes CASSPASGERGAGELFF.

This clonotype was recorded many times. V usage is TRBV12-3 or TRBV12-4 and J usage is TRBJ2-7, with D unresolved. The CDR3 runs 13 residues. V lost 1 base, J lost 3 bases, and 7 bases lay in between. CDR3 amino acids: CASSLGSDYEQYF. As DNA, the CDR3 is TGTGCCAGCAGTTTAGGATCAGACTACGAGCAGTACTTC.